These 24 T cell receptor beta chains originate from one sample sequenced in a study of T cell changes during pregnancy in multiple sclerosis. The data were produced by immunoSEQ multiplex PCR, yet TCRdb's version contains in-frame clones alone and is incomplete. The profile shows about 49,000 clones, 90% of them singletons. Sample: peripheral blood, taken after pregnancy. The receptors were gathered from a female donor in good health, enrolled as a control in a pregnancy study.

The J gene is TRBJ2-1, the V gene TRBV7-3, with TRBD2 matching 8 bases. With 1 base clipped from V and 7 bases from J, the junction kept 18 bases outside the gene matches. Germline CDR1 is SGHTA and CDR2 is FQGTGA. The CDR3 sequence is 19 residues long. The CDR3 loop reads CASSLKPAGVAGKENEQFF. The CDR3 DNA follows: TGTGCCAGCAGCTTAAAACCAGCAGGGGTAGCGGGGAAGGAGAATGAGCAGTTCTTC.

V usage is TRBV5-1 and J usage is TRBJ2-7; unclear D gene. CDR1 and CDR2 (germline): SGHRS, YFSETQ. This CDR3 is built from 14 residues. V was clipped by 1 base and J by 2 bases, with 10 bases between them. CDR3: CASSLRVPTYEQYF. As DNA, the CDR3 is TGCGCCAGCAGCTTGCGGGTTCCTACCTACGAGCAGTACTTC.

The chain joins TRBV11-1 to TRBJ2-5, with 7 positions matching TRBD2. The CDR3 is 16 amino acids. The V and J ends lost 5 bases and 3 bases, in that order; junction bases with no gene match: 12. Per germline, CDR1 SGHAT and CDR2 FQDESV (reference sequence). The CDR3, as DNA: TGTGCCAGCAGCCTGGAGAGGCGGGGGTTCGAAGAGACCCAGTACTTC. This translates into CASSLERRGFEETQYF.

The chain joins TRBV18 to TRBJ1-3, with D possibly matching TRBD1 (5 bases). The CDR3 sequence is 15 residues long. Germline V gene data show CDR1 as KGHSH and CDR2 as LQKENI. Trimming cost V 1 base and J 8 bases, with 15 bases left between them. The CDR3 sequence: CASSPRLGAGDTIYF. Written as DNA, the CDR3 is TGTGCCAGCTCACCACGTCTAGGGGCTGGGGACACCATATATTTT.

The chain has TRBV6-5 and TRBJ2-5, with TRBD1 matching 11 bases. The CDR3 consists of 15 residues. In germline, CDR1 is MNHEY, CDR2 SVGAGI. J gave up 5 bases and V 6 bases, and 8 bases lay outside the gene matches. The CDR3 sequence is CASSRGTGGRETQYF. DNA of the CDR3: TGTGCCAGCAGCCGCGGGACAGGGGGGAGGGAGACCCAGTACTTC.

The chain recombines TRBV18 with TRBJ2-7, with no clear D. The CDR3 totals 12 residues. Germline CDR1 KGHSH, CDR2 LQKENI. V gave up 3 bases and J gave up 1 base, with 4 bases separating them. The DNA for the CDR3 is TGTGCCAGCTCACCTCCTTCCTACGAGCAGTACTTC. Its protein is CASSPPSYEQYF.

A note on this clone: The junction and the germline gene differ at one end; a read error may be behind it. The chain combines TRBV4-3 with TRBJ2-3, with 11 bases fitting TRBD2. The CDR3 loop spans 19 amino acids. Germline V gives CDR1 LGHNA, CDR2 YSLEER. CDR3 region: CASSQVSRASGGHTDAQYF. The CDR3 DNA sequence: TGCGCCAGCAGCCAAGTATCCCGCGCTAGCGGGGGGCACACAGATGCGCAGTATTTT.

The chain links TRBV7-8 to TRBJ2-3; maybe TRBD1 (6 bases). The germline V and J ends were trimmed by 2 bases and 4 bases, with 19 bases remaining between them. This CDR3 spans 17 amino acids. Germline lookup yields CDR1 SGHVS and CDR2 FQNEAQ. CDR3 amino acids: CASSLRAPNRAPDTQYF. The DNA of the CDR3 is TGTGCCAGCAGCTTAAGGGCCCCCAACAGGGCCCCAGATACGCAGTATTTT.

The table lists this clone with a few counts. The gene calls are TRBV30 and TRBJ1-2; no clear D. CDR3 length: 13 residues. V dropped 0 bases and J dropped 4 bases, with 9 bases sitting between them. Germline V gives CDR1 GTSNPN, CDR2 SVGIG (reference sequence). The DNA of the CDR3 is TGTGCCTGGAGTGTAGGTCAGGTCTATGGCTACACCTTC. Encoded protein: CAWSVGQVYGYTF.

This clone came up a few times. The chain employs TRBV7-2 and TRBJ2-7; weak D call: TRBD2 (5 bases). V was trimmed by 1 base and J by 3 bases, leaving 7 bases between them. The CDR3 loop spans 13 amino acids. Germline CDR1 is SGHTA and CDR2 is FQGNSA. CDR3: CASSLEGGYEQYF. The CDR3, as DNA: TGTGCCAGCAGCTTAGAAGGAGGCTACGAGCAGTACTTC. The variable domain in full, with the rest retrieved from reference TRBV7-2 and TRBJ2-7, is GAGVSQSPSNKVTEKGKDVELRCDPISGHTALYWYRQSLGQGLEFLIYFQGNSAPDKSGLPSDRFSAERTGGSVSTLTIQRTQQEDSAVYLCASSLEGGYEQYFGPGTRLTVT.

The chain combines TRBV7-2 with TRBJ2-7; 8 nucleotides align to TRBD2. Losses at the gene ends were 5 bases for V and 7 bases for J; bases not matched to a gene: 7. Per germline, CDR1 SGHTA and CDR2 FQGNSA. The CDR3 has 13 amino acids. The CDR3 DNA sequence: TGTGCCAGCAGCCCACGGACTAGCCAAGAGCAGTACTTC. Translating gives CASSPRTSQEQYF.

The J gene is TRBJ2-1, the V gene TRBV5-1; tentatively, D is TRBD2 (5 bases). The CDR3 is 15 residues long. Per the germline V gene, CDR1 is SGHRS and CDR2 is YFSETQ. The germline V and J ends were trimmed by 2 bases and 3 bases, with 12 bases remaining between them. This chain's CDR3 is CASSFSATLYNEQFF. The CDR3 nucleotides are TGCGCCAGCAGCTTTAGCGCCACACTCTACAATGAGCAGTTCTTC.

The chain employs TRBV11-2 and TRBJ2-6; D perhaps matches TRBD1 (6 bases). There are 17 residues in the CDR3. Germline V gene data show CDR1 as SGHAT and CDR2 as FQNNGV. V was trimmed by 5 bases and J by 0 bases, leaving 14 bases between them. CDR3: CASSRNRASSGANVLTF. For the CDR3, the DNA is TGTGCCAGCAGCCGTAACAGGGCTAGCTCTGGGGCCAACGTCCTGACTTTC.

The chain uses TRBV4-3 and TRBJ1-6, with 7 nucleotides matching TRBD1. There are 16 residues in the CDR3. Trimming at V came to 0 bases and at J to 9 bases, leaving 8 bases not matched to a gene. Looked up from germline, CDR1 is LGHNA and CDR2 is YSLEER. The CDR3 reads CASSQDPTGAVSPLHF. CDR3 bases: TGCGCCAGCAGCCAAGATCCTACAGGGGCGGTTTCACCCCTCCACTTT.

The CDR3 protein is CASKTRSASGELFF. The CDR3 DNA reads TGTGCCAGCAAGACTAGGTCGGCGTCTGGGGAGCTGTTTTTT. The chain employs TRBV6-4 and TRBJ2-2, with D maybe TRBD2 (6 bases). The CDR3 totals 14 residues. Germline-derived CDR1 and CDR2 are MRHNA and SNTAGT. Trimming removed 7 bases at V and 8 bases at J, with 17 bases between.

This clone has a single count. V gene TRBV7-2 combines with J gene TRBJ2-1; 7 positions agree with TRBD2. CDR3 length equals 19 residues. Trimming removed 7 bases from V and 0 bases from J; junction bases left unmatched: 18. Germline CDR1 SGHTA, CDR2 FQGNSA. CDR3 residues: CASNEREGGEMSSYNEQFF. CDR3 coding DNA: TGTGCCAGCAACGAGAGGGAGGGCGGAGAGATGAGCTCCTACAATGAGCAGTTCTTC.

CDR3 bases: TGTGCCAGCAGCTTAGTCAGGGTGGAGACCCAGTACTTC. Translated: CASSLVRVETQYF. This sequence joins TRBV7-2 and TRBJ2-5, with D perhaps TRBD1 (5 bases). V was pared by 1 base and J by 5 bases, with 8 bases between. The germline V gene encodes CDR1 SGHTA and CDR2 FQGNSA. This CDR3 has 13 residues.

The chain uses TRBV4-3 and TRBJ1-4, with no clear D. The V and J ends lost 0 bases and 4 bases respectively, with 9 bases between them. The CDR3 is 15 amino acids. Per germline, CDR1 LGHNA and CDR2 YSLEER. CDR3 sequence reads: CASSQDWQVNEKLFF. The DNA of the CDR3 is TGCGCCAGCAGCCAAGATTGGCAGGTTAATGAAAAACTGTTTTTT.

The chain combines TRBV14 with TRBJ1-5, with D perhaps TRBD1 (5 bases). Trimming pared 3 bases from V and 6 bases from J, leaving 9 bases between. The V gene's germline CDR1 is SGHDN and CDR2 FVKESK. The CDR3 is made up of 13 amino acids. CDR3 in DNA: TGTGCCAGCAGCCAGCAGGGTGGTCAGCCCCAGCATTTT. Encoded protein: CASSQQGGQPQHF.

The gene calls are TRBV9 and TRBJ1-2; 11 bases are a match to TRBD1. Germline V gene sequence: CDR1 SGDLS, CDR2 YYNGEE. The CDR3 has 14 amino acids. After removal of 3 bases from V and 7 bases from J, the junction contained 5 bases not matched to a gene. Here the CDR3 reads CASSGGQGASGYTF. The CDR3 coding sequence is TGTGCCAGCAGCGGCGGACAGGGGGCTAGTGGCTACACCTTC.

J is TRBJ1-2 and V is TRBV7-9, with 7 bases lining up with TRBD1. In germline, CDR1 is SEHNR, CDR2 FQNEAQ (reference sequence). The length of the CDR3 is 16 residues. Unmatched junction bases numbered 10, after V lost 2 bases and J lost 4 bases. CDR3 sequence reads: CASSLSSTGPLYGYTF. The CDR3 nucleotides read TGTGCCAGCAGCTTATCTTCGACAGGGCCCCTCTATGGCTACACCTTC.

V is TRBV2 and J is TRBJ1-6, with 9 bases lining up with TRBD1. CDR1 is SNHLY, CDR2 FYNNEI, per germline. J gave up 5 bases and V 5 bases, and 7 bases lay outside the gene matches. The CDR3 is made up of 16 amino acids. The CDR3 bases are TGTGCCAGCAGTTATACAGGGGGCGTTGATAATTCACCCCTCCACTTT. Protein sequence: CASSYTGGVDNSPLHF.

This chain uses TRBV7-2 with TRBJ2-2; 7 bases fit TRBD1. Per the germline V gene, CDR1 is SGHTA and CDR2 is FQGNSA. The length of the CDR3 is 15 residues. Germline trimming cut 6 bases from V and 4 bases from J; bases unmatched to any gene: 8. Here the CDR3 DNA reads TGTGCCAGCAGGCACCGGACAGGTGGCACCGGGGAGCTGTTTTTT. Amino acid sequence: CASRHRTGGTGELFF.

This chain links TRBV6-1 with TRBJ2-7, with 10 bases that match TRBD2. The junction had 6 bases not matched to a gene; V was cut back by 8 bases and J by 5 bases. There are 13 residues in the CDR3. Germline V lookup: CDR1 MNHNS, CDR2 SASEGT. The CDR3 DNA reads TGTGCCAGCCGGGAGCGGGGGGGCCACGAGCAGTACTTC. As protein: CASRERGGHEQYF.